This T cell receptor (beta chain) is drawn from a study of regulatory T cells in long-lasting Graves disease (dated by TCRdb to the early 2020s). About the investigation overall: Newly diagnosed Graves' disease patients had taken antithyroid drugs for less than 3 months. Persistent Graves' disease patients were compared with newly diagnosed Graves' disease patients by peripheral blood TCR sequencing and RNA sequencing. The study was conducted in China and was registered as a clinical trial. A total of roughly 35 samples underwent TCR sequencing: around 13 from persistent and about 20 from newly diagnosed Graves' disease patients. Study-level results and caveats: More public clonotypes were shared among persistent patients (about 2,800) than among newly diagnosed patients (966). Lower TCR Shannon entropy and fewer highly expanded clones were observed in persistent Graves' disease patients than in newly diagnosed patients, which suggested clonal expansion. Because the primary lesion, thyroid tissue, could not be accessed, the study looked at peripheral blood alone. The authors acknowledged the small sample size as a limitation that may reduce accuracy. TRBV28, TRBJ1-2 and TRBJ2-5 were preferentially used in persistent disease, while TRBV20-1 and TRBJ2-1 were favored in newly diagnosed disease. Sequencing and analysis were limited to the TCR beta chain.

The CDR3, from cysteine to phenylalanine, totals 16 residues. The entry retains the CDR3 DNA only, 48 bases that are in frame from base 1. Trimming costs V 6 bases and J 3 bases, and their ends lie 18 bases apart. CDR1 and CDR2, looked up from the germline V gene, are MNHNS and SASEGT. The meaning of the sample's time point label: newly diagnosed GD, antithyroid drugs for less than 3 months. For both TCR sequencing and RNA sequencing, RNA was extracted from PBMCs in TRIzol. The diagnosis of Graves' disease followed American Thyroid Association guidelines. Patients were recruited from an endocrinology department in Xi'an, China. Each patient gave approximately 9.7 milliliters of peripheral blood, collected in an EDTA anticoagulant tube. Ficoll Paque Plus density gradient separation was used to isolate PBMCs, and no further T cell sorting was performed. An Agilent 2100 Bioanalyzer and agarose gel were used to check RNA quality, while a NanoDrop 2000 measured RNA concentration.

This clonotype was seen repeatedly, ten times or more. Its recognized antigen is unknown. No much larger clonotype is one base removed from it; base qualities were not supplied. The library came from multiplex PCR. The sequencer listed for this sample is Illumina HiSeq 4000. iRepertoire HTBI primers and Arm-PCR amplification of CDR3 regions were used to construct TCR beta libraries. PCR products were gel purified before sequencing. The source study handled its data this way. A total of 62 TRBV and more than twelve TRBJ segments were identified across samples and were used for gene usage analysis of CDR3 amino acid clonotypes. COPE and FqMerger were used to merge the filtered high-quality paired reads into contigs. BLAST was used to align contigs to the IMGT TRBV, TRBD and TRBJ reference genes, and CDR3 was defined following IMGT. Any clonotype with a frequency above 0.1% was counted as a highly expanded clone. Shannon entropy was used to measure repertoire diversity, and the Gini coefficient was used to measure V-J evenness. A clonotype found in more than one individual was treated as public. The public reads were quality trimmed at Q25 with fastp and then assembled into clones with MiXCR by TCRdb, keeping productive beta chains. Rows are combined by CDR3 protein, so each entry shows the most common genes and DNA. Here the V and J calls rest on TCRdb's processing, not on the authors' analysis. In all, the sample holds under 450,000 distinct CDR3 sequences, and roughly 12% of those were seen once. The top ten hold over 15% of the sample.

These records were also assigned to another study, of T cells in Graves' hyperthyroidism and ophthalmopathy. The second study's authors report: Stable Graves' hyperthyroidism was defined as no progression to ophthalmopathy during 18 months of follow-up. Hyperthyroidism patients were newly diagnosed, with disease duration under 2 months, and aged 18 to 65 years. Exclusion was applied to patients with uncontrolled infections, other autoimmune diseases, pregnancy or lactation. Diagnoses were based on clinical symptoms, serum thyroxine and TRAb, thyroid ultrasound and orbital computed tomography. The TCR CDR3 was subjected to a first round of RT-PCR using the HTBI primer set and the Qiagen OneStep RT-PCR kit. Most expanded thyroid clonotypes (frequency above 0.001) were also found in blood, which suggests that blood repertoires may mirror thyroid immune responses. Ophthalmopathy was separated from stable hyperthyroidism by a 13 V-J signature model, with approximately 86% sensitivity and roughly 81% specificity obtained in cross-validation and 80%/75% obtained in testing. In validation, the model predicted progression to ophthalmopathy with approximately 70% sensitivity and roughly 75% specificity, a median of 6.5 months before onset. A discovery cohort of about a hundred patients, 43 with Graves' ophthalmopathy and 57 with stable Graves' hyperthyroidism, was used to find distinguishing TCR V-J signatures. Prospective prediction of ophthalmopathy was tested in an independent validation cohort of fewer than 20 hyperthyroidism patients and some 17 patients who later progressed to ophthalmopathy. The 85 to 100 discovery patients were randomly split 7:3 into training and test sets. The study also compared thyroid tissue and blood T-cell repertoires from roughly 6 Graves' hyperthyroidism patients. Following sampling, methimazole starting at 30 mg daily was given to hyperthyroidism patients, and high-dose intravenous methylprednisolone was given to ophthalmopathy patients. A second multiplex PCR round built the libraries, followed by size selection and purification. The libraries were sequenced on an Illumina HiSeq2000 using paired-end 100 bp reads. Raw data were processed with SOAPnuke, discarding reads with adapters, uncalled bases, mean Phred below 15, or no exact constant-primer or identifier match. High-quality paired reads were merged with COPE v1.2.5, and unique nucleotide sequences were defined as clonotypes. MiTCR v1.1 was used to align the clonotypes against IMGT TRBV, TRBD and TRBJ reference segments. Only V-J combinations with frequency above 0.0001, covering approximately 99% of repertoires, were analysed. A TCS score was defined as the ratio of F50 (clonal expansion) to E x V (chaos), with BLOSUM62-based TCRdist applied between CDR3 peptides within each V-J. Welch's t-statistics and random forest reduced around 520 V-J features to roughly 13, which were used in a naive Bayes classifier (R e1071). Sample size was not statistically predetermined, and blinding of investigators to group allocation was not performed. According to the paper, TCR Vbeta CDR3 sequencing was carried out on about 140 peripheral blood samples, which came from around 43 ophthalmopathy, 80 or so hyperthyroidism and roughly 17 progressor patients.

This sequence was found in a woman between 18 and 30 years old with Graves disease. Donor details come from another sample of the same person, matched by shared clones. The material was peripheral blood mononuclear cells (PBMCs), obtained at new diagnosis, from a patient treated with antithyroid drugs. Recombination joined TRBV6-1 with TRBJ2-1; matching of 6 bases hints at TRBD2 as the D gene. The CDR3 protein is CASSPHYPGSYNEQFF. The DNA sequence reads TGTGCCAGCAGCCCCCACTACCCCGGGAGCTACAATGAGCAGTTCTTC.